These 20 T cell receptor beta chains share one sample of origin, sequenced in a study of cytomegalovirus exposure and HLA in healthy donors. 60 Vbeta and 13 Jbeta primers were used in PCR. The assay was immunoSEQ multiplex PCR, and TCRdb's table has in-frame clones only and misses some. The sample has roughly 82,000 clones, approximately 74% seen once. The sample taken for sequencing was PBMCs. Receptor source: a woman aged 45-59 years in good health and CMV-seropositive.

This clone has a handful of counts. The chain uses TRBV5-6 and TRBJ1-1, with D perhaps matching TRBD1 (5 bases). The CDR3 is 17 residues long. Germline V lookup: CDR1 SGHDT, CDR2 YYEEEE. Between the trimmed V and J ends, which lost 6 bases and 3 bases, there was a span of 24 bases. CDR3 in amino acids: CASIMGGTRQEDTEAFF. The CDR3 DNA sequence: TGTGCCAGCATTATGGGGGGGACCCGCCAAGAGGACACTGAAGCTTTCTTT.

This chain joins TRBV28 and TRBJ2-7; 8 positions match TRBD1. V was clipped by 6 bases and J by 5 bases; unmatched bases: 6. Per the germline V gene, CDR1 is MDHEN and CDR2 is SYDVKM. CDR3 length equals 13 residues. The CDR3 is CASRKDRADEQYF. The CDR3 nucleotides are TGTGCCAGCAGAAAGGACAGGGCTGACGAGCAGTACTTC.

The chain has TRBV2 and TRBJ2-5; TRBD1 is a possible D gene (5 bases). Trimming removed 6 bases at V and 1 base at J, with 9 bases between. CDR3 length: 13 amino acids. Germline CDR1 is SNHLY and CDR2 is FYNNEI. The CDR3 is CASRIQAQETQYF. The CDR3 DNA follows: TGTGCCAGCAGGATACAGGCCCAAGAGACCCAGTACTTC.

The CDR3 protein is CASSFAGGAGETQYF. The CDR3 nucleotides are TGTGCCAGCAGCTTTGCGGGAGGAGCGGGGGAGACCCAGTACTTC. The gene calls are TRBV7-6 and TRBJ2-5; 8 bases align to TRBD2. Germline V gene data show CDR1 as SGHVS and CDR2 as FNYEAQ. The CDR3 contains 15 residues. V shed 3 bases and J 5 bases; nucleotides not matched to a gene: 8.

V and J are TRBV5-1 and TRBJ2-2, with TRBD1 matching over 9 bases. V lost 3 bases and J lost 6; bases outside the gene matches: 9. CDR1 SGHRS and CDR2 YFSETQ come from the germline V gene. The CDR3 is made up of 16 amino acids. The CDR3 region is CASSWGTGRGAGELFF. CDR3 nucleotide sequence: TGCGCCAGCAGCTGGGGGACAGGGAGGGGTGCCGGGGAGCTGTTTTTT.

The rearrangement joins TRBV6-1 to TRBJ1-2; D not certain. Trimming removed 2 bases at V and 4 bases at J, with 11 bases between. The CDR3 is 14 residues long. CDR1 MNHNS and CDR2 SASEGT come from the germline V gene. CDR3 sequence: CASSERPASYGYTF. Written as DNA, the CDR3 is TGTGCCAGCAGTGAAAGGCCGGCTAGCTATGGCTACACCTTC.

This clone was observed a handful of times. The V and J genes are TRBV4-2 and TRBJ2-5; D unresolved. Deletions cut 0 bases from V and 2 bases from J, with 4 bases between. CDR1 and CDR2 (germline): LGHNA, YNFKEQ. This CDR3 has 13 amino acids. The CDR3 DNA sequence: TGTGCCAGCAGCCAAGAAATACAAGAGACCCAGTACTTC. Translating it yields CASSQEIQETQYF.

The chain joins TRBV6-1 to TRBJ1-4; TRBD1 aligns across 9 bases. The CDR3 consists of 15 residues. Germline CDR1 MNHNS, CDR2 SASEGT. J was trimmed by 6 bases and V by 4 bases; bases with no gene match: 6. The CDR3 reads CASSAPGQGYEKLFF. DNA for the CDR3: TGTGCCAGCAGTGCACCGGGACAGGGCTATGAAAAACTGTTTTTT.

This CDR3 is CASSESGSIEKLFF. The CDR3 DNA is TGTGCCAGCAGTGAAAGCGGGAGTATCGAAAAACTGTTTTTT. The chain is built from TRBV2 and TRBJ1-4; D is uncertain. Per germline, CDR1 SNHLY and CDR2 FYNNEI. This CDR3 is built from 14 residues. V was shortened by 2 bases and J by 8 bases, with 12 bases between the two germline ends.

DNA for the CDR3: TGTGCCAGAAGCCGAGACAGGACCCCGGCGACCCAGTACTTC. Translated, it gives CARSRDRTPATQYF. The gene calls are TRBV5-3 and TRBJ2-5, with D perhaps TRBD1 (6 bases). TRBV5-3 is noted as an ORF with a role that remains uncertain. The CDR3 totals 14 residues. Trimming stripped 4 bases from V and 7 bases from J, with 17 bases between.

The V and J genes are TRBV30 and TRBJ2-7; tentatively, D is TRBD1 (6 bases). V was clipped by 4 bases and J by 2 bases, with 6 bases between them. Per the germline V gene, CDR1 is GTSNPN and CDR2 is SVGIG (reference sequence). CDR3 length equals 11 residues. DNA for the CDR3: TGTGCCTGGACAGGGGCCTACGAGCAGTACTTC. As protein: CAWTGAYEQYF.

Here the CDR3 DNA reads TGCAGCGCAGTGACAGGGCCGAGCACTGAAGCTTTCTTT. This sequence encodes CSAVTGPSTEAFF. This chain joins TRBV29-1 and TRBJ1-1; TRBD1 matches 7 bases. V was pared by 7 bases and J by 4 bases, with 9 bases of the junction left unmatched. The V gene's germline CDR1 is SQVTM and CDR2 ANQGSEA. The length of the CDR3 is 13 residues.

Sample share makes this clone medium-sized. This chain connects TRBV28 to TRBJ1-1; D unclear. CDR1 is MDHEN, CDR2 SYDVKM, per germline. Trimming shortened V by 5 bases and J by 5 bases, and 15 bases separated the two germline ends. The CDR3 is 14 residues long. Written as DNA, the CDR3 is TGTGCCAGCAGTGACGTCACTTACGGGACTGAAGCTTTCTTT. It encodes CASSDVTYGTEAFF.

The rearrangement joins TRBV2 to TRBJ2-1; TRBD2 is a possible D gene (6 bases). This CDR3 has 13 amino acids. The V and J ends lost 8 bases and 3 bases respectively, with 11 bases between them. Germline V lookup: CDR1 SNHLY, CDR2 FYNNEI. The DNA for the CDR3 is TGTGCCAGCGGCGGGACCTACTACAATGAGCAGTTCTTC. Translation: CASGGTYYNEQFF. Full variable domain (remainder filled in from reference TRBV2 and TRBJ2-1): EPEVTQTPSHQVTQMGQEVILRCVPISNHLYFYWYRQILGQKVEFLVSFYNNEISEKSEIFDDQFSVERPDGSNFTLKIRSTKLEDSAMYFCASGGTYYNEQFFGPGTRLTVL.

This chain uses TRBV5-1 with TRBJ2-1; TRBD2 agrees at 8 bases. From germline, CDR1 is SGHRS and CDR2 YFSETQ. The CDR3 spans 15 residues. Trimming took 3 bases from V and 0 from J; bases not matched to a gene: 2. In DNA form, the CDR3 reads TGCGCCAGCAGCTATAGCGGGACCTCCTACAATGAGCAGTTCTTC. It yields the protein CASSYSGTSYNEQFF.

The rearrangement uses TRBV7-3 and TRBJ2-1, with D perhaps matching TRBD2 (5 bases). The CDR3 consists of 14 residues. V was trimmed by 1 base and J by 7 bases, leaving 11 bases between them. The germline CDR1 and CDR2 sequences are SGHTA and FQGTGA. CDR3 sequence: CASSLMVASNEQFF. The CDR3 nucleotides read TGTGCCAGCAGCTTAATGGTAGCGTCGAATGAGCAGTTCTTC.

The rearrangement links TRBV19 to TRBJ2-1; 8 bases fit TRBD2. Germline V gene lookup returns CDR1 LNHDA and CDR2 SQIVND (reference sequence). Trimming took 5 bases from V and 4 from J; bases not matched to a gene: 4. This CDR3 spans 14 amino acids. The CDR3 protein is CASSGLAGYNEQFF. The CDR3 DNA reads TGTGCCAGTAGTGGGCTAGCGGGTTACAATGAGCAGTTCTTC.

The rearrangement links TRBV18 to TRBJ2-2, with 8 bases identical to TRBD2. CDR3 length: 15 residues. The V gene's germline CDR1 is KGHSH and CDR2 LQKENI. V shed 8 bases and J 5 bases; nucleotides not matched to a gene: 10. For the CDR3, the DNA is TGTGCCAGCACCGTAGCGGGGAGAGAGACCGGGGAGCTGTTTTTT. Amino acids: CASTVAGRETGELFF.

This chain links TRBV30 with TRBJ2-1; D gene ambiguous. The V gene lost 5 bases and the J gene lost 7 bases, with 6 bases spanning the gap. Germline V gene data show CDR1 as GTSNPN and CDR2 as SVGIG (reference sequence). The CDR3 contains 10 residues. The CDR3 DNA sequence: TGTGCCTGGGTAGTAAATGAGCAGTTCTTC. As protein: CAWVVNEQFF.

The chain has TRBV6-1 and TRBJ1-1; D gene uncertain. The CDR3 loop spans 12 amino acids. V was clipped by 8 bases and J by 12 bases, with 19 bases between them. Germline V gene sequence: CDR1 MNHNS, CDR2 SASEGT. CDR3 protein: CASLWAGDVTFF. CDR3 nucleotides: TGTGCCAGCCTATGGGCAGGTGACGTTACTTTCTTT.